The sequence of this T cell receptor beta chain was determined in a study of regulatory and conventional T cells in RAG deficiency. Data came from immunoSEQ multiplex PCR; TCRdb stores just in-frame clones and leaves some out. This table holds over 7,500 clones, approximately 80% found once. Germline V lookup: CDR1 SGHTA, CDR2 FQGNSA. The V and J ends lost 3 bases and 4 bases, in that order; junction bases with no gene match: 2. CDR3 size: 14 residues. This clone showed up just once. This same sample was also taken into another study, of regulatory T cells. Turning to that study: Primers: 52 TRBV forward and 13 TRBJ reverse.

The clonotype was recovered from a human donor in good health. Sequencing input: CD8+ T cells sorted from blood. This chain uses TRBV7-2 with TRBJ1-4; 7 bases are a match to TRBD1. In DNA, the CDR3 is TGTGCCAGCAGCTTGACAGGGTTTAATGAAAAACTGTTTTTT. This gives the protein CASSLTGFNEKLFF.